This T cell receptor beta chain was retrieved from a study of graft-versus-host responses after intestinal transplantation. The overall study: All recipients were given anti-thymocyte globulin induction, and tacrolimus and steroids were then administered for roughly three years.

TCRdb keeps only in-frame clones here, not all; method: immunoSEQ multiplex PCR. This table has 20,000 or so clones, roughly 87% appearing once. The sample holds a few counts of this clone. Its antigen is not identified. The V gene end was trimmed by 2 bases and the J gene end by 4 bases; junction bases not matched to a gene: 7. Per germline, CDR1 SGDLS and CDR2 YYNGEE. The CDR3 loop spans 16 amino acids. Study-wide results and caveats: Declines in HvG clones occurring early post-transplant were associated with peak circulating GvH clone levels.

This TCR derives from a human patient who received an intestinal transplant, so some T cells may come from the graft donor. The material sequenced was PBMCs, taken 14 days after transplant. The rearrangement links TRBV9 to TRBJ1-1; TRBD1 aligns across 11 bases. Written as DNA, the CDR3 is TGTGCCAGCAGCGTGGCTCCGGGACAGGGGGGCACTGAAGCTTTCTTT. Translation: CASSVAPGQGGTEAFF.